This T cell receptor beta chain derives from a study of blood T cell repertoires in COVID-19. Germline V gives CDR1 MNHEY, CDR2 SVGEGT. Trimming left V 2 bases short and J 4 bases short, with 17 bases between. This CDR3 region has 16 residues. Method: immunoSEQ multiplex PCR; TCRdb's copy keeps in-frame clones and lacks some. The repertoire includes 400,000 to 450,000 clones, about 89% of them detected once, and around 1.5% sits in the top ten. This chain links TRBV6-2 or TRBV6-3 with TRBJ1-1; no clear D. Material: peripheral blood. This clonotype was obtained from a woman between 40 and 50 years old with COVID-19, enrolled during active disease. The CDR3 protein is CASSYGVGGRGTEAFF. CDR3 nucleotide sequence: TGTGCCAGCAGTTACGGAGTGGGCGGACGGGGCACTGAAGCTTTCTTT.